Following are 22 T cell receptor beta chains from one sample sequenced in a study of T cell changes during pregnancy in multiple sclerosis. Profiled with immunoSEQ multiplex PCR; TCRdb holds only in-frame clones, not every one. The table shows about 120,000 clones, with approximately 94% occurring only once. Here the sequenced sample was peripheral blood, taken before pregnancy. The receptors derive from a female donor with multiple sclerosis, enrolled in a pregnancy study.

The chain joins TRBV28 to TRBJ1-2; D remains unclear. The germline V gene encodes CDR1 MDHEN and CDR2 SYDVKM. V was clipped by 10 bases and J by 1 base, with 7 bases between them. This CDR3 comprises 11 residues. CDR3 in amino acids: CATYFNYGYTF. CDR3 coding DNA: TGTGCCACCTATTTTAACTATGGCTACACCTTC.

The chain couples TRBV14 to TRBJ2-7, with 8 nucleotides matching TRBD1. V lost 4 bases to trimming and J lost 7 bases; unmatched junction nucleotides: 3. The CDR3 covers 12 residues. CDR1 SGHDN and CDR2 FVKESK come from the germline V gene. The CDR3 bases are TGTGCCAGCAGCCGGACAGGGAAAGAGCAGTACTTC. Protein product: CASSRTGKEQYF. The full variable domain, its missing parts supplied by reference TRBV14 and TRBJ2-7, is EAGVTQFPSHSVIEKGQTVTLRCDPISGHDNLYWYRRVMGKEIKFLLHFVKESKQDESGMPNNRFLAERTGGTYSTLKVQPAELEDSGVYFCASSRTGKEQYFGPGTRLTVT.

The chain is built from TRBV21-1 and TRBJ1-4; the D call of TRBD1 is as the table states it, not checked on the DNA. TRBV21-1 is assigned pseudogene status. CDR3 size: 16 residues. CDR3 DNA: TGTGCCAGCAGCAAATCAAAGGAGACAGGGAACGAAAAACTGTTTTTT. Protein: CASSKSKETGNEKLFF.

The chain joins TRBV29-1 to TRBJ2-1, with 10 bases fitting TRBD1. V lost 5 bases to trimming and J lost 4 bases; unmatched junction nucleotides: 8. The V gene's germline CDR1 is SQVTM and CDR2 ANQGSEA. This CDR3 has 15 amino acids. CDR3 DNA: TGCAGCGTTTTTCCTGGGACAGGGGTTTACAATGAGCAGTTCTTC. It is translated as CSVFPGTGVYNEQFF.

This clone has just one count. Sequence at one end of the junction differs from germline and may be a read error. This CDR3 reads CASSSTWGQAYERYF. CDR3 in DNA: TGTGCCAGCAGCTCTACCTGGGGACAGGCCTACGAGCGGTACTTC. The V call is TRBV5-5, the J call TRBJ2-7; 8 bases map to TRBD1. This CDR3 comprises 15 residues. CDR1 is SGHKS and CDR2 is YYEKEE in the germline V gene (reference sequence).

J is TRBJ2-5 and V is TRBV13; D may be TRBD2 (5 bases). Trimming took off 5 bases at V and 3 bases at J, with 7 bases between the two ends. In germline, CDR1 is PRHDT, CDR2 FYEKMQ (reference sequence). The CDR3 spans 12 residues. The CDR3 loop reads CASSGGKETQYF. The CDR3 DNA reads as TGTGCCAGCAGCGGAGGCAAAGAGACCCAGTACTTC.

The chain is built from TRBV9 and TRBJ1-6, with D possibly being TRBD1 (5 bases). Trimming stripped 3 bases from V and 14 bases from J, with 15 bases between. This CDR3 is built from 13 residues. CDR1 and CDR2 (germline): SGDLS, YYNGEE. The CDR3 bases are TGTGCCAGCAGCGGGAACAAGGGACTGGCCCTCCACTTT. Translating it yields CASSGNKGLALHF.

The chain uses TRBV4-1 and TRBJ2-1; tentatively, D is TRBD1 (6 bases). V was pared by 4 bases and J by 5 bases, with 12 bases between. This CDR3 is built from 14 residues. Germline V gene lookup returns CDR1 MGHRA and CDR2 YSYEKL. CDR3 sequence (DNA): TGCGCCAGCAGCCTCATGGGGGCCGACAATGAGCAGTTCTTC. This codes for CASSLMGADNEQFF.

J is TRBJ1-4 and V is TRBV5-8; D might be TRBD1 (5 bases). Germline V gene data show CDR1 as SGHTS and CDR2 as YDEGEE. V lost 2 bases and J 5 bases, leaving 16 bases between the germline ends. CDR3 length: 16 residues. CDR3 coding DNA: TGTGCCAGCAGCTTCGGGGGAGGCCCGCCCAATGAAAAACTGTTTTTT. Its translation: CASSFGGGPPNEKLFF.

This chain uses TRBV6-1 with TRBJ2-2; TRBD1 agrees at 11 bases. This CDR3 has 16 amino acids. V gave up 2 bases and J gave up 3 bases; unmatched junction bases: 2. The V gene's germline CDR1 is MNHNS and CDR2 SASEGT. CDR3 DNA: TGTGCCAGCAGTGAAAGGGACAGGGGGTACACCGGGGAGCTGTTTTTT. Its translation: CASSERDRGYTGELFF.

The chain is built from TRBV6-6 and TRBJ1-4; D perhaps matches TRBD1 (5 bases). This CDR3 spans 16 amino acids. Trimming left V 0 bases short and J 6 bases short, with 14 bases between. CDR1 and CDR2 from the germline V gene are MNHNY and SVGAGI (reference sequence). CDR3 nucleotide sequence: TGTGCCAGCAGTTACTCTTTAGGGGCGAGCGATGAAAAACTGTTTTTT. It yields the protein CASSYSLGASDEKLFF.

With respect to this clone: One end of the junction varies from germline; a read error may be responsible. The gene calls are TRBV2 and TRBJ2-1; 7 nucleotides line up with TRBD2. Germline CDR1 and CDR2: SNHLY and FYNNEI. This CDR3 region has 12 residues. The CDR3 DNA sequence: TGTGCCAGCAGCAGGGACTACTATGAGCAGTTCTTC. It translates to CASSRDYYEQFF.

The rearrangement joins TRBV7-3 to TRBJ1-1; 8 nucleotides agree with TRBD1. The CDR3 loop spans 14 amino acids. The trim removed 4 bases at V and 2 bases at J, leaving 3 bases unmatched. Germline CDR1 is SGHTA and CDR2 is FQGTGA. In DNA form, the CDR3 reads TGTGCCAGCAGCTCGGACAGGGCTAACACTGAAGCTTTCTTT. Amino acid sequence: CASSSDRANTEAFF.

The chain uses TRBV7-2 and TRBJ1-2; possibly TRBD1 for D (6 bases). The V gene's germline CDR1 is SGHTA and CDR2 FQGNSA. V was trimmed by 4 bases and J by 2 bases, leaving 8 bases between them. This CDR3 region has 13 residues. The chain's CDR3 is CASSSQGNYGYTF. For the CDR3, the DNA is TGTGCCAGCAGCTCCCAGGGGAACTATGGCTACACCTTC.

The J gene is TRBJ2-2, the V gene TRBV6-5, with D possibly being TRBD2 (5 bases). With 6 bases removed from V and 6 bases from J, the gap between germline ends came to 14 bases. The germline CDR1 and CDR2 sequences are MNHEY and SVGAGI. This CDR3 is 14 amino acids long. The CDR3 spells CASSSARAAGELFF. CDR3 coding DNA: TGTGCCAGCAGCTCGGCGAGGGCGGCCGGGGAGCTGTTTTTT.

To note about this clone: This may be a read error, as it is one base from a much larger clone. Lacking the conserved final phenylalanine or tryptophan, this CDR3 likely reflects a read error. The chain is built from TRBV27 and TRBJ2-7, with TRBD1 identical over 8 bases. The CDR3 runs to 14 residues. CDR1 and CDR2 (germline): MNHEY, SMNVEV (reference sequence). V was pared by 2 bases and J by 4 bases, with 4 bases of the junction left unmatched. CDR3 amino acids: CASSLQGANYEQYL. CDR3 DNA: TGTGCCAGCAGTTTACAGGGGGCGAATTACGAGCAGTACCTC.

V usage is TRBV9 and J usage is TRBJ1-2, with 8 nucleotides matching TRBD1. Trimming cost V 7 bases and J 5 bases; bases outside gene matches: 1. CDR3 length: 11 residues. Germline loops: CDR1 SGDLS, CDR2 YYNGEE. The CDR3 DNA is TGTGCCAGCCGACAGGGGTATGGCTACACCTTC. This gives the protein CASRQGYGYTF.

The J gene is TRBJ2-1, the V gene TRBV11-2, with 11 bases identical to TRBD2. V trimming: 1 base; J trimming: 2 bases; junction bases outside the gene matches: 1. CDR1 SGHAT and CDR2 FQNNGV come from the germline V gene. CDR3 length: 16 amino acids. The CDR3 DNA sequence: TGTGCCAGCAGCTTAGGTAGCGGGGGGGCCTACAATGAGCAGTTCTTC. Amino acids: CASSLGSGGAYNEQFF.

This chain joins TRBV19 and TRBJ2-1, with 12 bases fitting TRBD2. Germline V gene sequence: CDR1 LNHDA, CDR2 SQIVND (reference sequence). Germline trimming cut 5 bases from V and 6 bases from J; bases unmatched to any gene: 8. The CDR3 runs to 16 residues. The CDR3 reads CASSALAGGLVNEQFF. The CDR3 region has the DNA TGTGCCAGTAGTGCCCTAGCGGGGGGGCTTGTCAATGAGCAGTTCTTC.

The chain has TRBV5-1 and TRBJ2-7; 7 bases match TRBD2. Germline V CDR1 and CDR2: SGHRS, YFSETQ. Trimming at V came to 0 bases and at J to 6 bases, leaving 3 bases not matched to a gene. The CDR3 is made up of 13 amino acids. CDR3 in DNA: TGCGCCAGCAGCTTGGATACGGGGGGCGAGCAGTACTTC. It codes for CASSLDTGGEQYF.

The chain has TRBV18 and TRBJ2-1, with 7 positions matching TRBD2. Germline values: CDR1 KGHSH, CDR2 LQKENI. The CDR3 consists of 19 residues. V lost 3 bases, J lost 5 bases, and 19 bases stayed unmatched. Written as DNA, the CDR3 is TGTGCCAGCTCACCTCCGGTTGGACCAGGGCGGGAGTCAAACAATGAGCAGTTCTTC. Amino acids: CASSPPVGPGRESNNEQFF. The variable domain in full, with the rest retrieved from reference TRBV18 and TRBJ2-1, is NAGVMQNPRHLVRRRGQEARLRCSPMKGHSHVYWYRQLPEEGLKFMVYLQKENIIDESGMPKERFSAEFPKEGPSILRIQQVVRGDSAAYFCASSPPVGPGRESNNEQFFGPGTRLTVL.

As concerns this clone: At one end the junction does not follow the germline gene, possibly because of a read error. The gene calls are TRBV6-5 and TRBJ2-5; a possible D gene is TRBD1 (6 bases). Germline V CDR1 and CDR2: MNHEY, SVGAGI. The length of the CDR3 is 13 residues. Here the CDR3 reads CAISLTGQETQYF. CDR3 nucleotide sequence: TGTGCCATCAGTTTGACAGGCCAAGAGACCCAGTACTTC.